This T cell receptor (beta chain) was observed in a study of T cell responses to AZD1222 COVID-19 vaccine (dated by TCRdb to the early 2020s). Context from the whole study: AZD1222 recipients given second doses at about 4 weeks or at about 12 weeks were pooled, since spike-specific TCR depth and breadth were not found to differ between the two schedules. A total of about 230 trial participants underwent TCR sequencing, of whom some 210 received two doses of AZD1222 and around 26 received two doses of the MenACWY control vaccine. Trial participants were enrolled by age into subgroups of 18-55, 56-69 and 70-plus years, and approximately 150, 30 and 60 TCR-sequenced participants, respectively, were included in these subgroups.

V is shortened by 0 bases, J by 9 bases, and the region joining them spans 16 bases. The germline V gene sets CDR1 to SGDLS and CDR2 to YYNGEE. Inclusive of the bounding cysteine and phenylalanine, the CDR3 is 15 residues long. Of the read, only the CDR3 DNA is kept; its 45 bases are in frame from base 1. What this sample's time point label stands for: baseline before first vaccination. Vaccinee samples were obtained from the UK trials COV001 and COV002, which included a single-blind randomized controlled phase 2/3 trial of AZD1222 (ChAdOx1 nCoV-19) in healthy adults. For TCRbeta chain sequencing, PBMC samples were collected from trial participants at day 0 and at day 28 after the second dose. As concerns this clone: Which antigen it targets is not known. Per-base quality was not reported, and no clone a single base away is much larger than it.

The CDR3 regions of human TCRbeta chains were analyzed by immunosequencing. As for the original processing: Repertoire TCRs were matched against a reference library of SARS-CoV-2-specific TCRs generated with the MIRA antigen-specificity platform. Breadth was defined as the fraction of unique TCRs that were SARS-CoV-2-associated, and depth was defined as the fraction of total T cells that were SARS-CoV-2-associated. Using the MIRA data, every spike-specific TCR was mapped to the spike region that the TCR reacted to and assigned to either a CD4 or a CD8 class. Log10-transformed breadth and depth values were compared by one-way ANOVA with Sidak's multiple comparisons tests. TCRdb obtained this table from immuneACCESS and retained in-frame rearrangements with V and J assigned. These tables miss some clones; where compared with another copy, unresolved V genes account for less than half of the shortfall, and the remainder is unexplained. That table is the source of V, J and clone size, and D and trimming were worked out from the DNA. The sample yields around 92,000 clones; 91% were counted once. Less than 8% of the sample is held by the ten biggest clonotypes.

General study outcomes and caveats: CD4 TCRs associated with the vaccine covered the entire spike protein, and the dominant responses were in regions 160-218 and 743-854. Reportedly, almost half of the unique spike-specific TCRs recognized epitopes lying outside the regions that are mutated in the B.1.351 and B.1.1.7 variants. Most participants were white British and females outnumbered males, and the authors suggested that clonal diversity may have been underestimated. In the small 56-69-year group, the increase in depth fell short of significance, most likely because of low power. A significant rise in spike-specific TCR breadth and depth was observed after two AZD1222 doses relative to day 0 and relative to MenACWY recipients. Conclusions about previously exposed vaccinees are limited, since just five or six AZD1222 recipients were seropositive for SARS-CoV-2 at baseline. No day 14 peak-response samples were available, so repertoires were characterized only after the peak T cell response.

The chain joins TRBV9 to TRBJ2-1; the D gene lacks a confident call. This sample comprised peripheral blood, obtained on day 0 of AZD1222 vaccination. The clonotype originates from an adult in good health. The CDR3 protein: CASSVDLVQFTEQFF. The DNA sequence is given as TGTGCCAGCAGCGTAGATTTAGTCCAGTTTACTGAGCAGTTCTTC.